This TCR beta chain was recovered during a study of blood T cell repertoires in COVID-19. Study context: PBMCs, B-cell-depleted T cells, or T cells provided the cDNA or gDNA that made up the material.

Participant age was roughly 18 to 90 years, and participants resided in fewer than 25 US areas. Within the 2 weeks before study entry, each person in the exposed group met a COVID-19 case. As handled by the study authors: Quantification of nucleated cells was approximated via reference gene primer amplification. The data were produced by immunoSEQ multiplex PCR, yet TCRdb's version contains in-frame clones alone and is incomplete. The V and J calls and the clone size are those of that table, but D and trimming were determined from the DNA. The sample consists of 150,000 to 200,000 clones, roughly 88% of them appearing once. CDR1 and CDR2 from the germline V gene are SGHRS and YFSETQ. V dropped 4 bases and J dropped 7; count of bases not matched to a gene: 13. CDR3 size: 16 residues.

The TCR comes from a man between 65 and 85 years old who had been exposed to COVID-19. The sample was PBMCs or T cells enriched from blood (not recorded which). The chain uses TRBV5-1 and TRBJ2-1; 8 nucleotides agree with TRBD2. The CDR3, as DNA: TGCGCCAGCAGCGTTGGCTTAGCGGGGTCCCTTAATGAGCAGTTCTTC. Amino acid sequence: CASSVGLAGSLNEQFF.